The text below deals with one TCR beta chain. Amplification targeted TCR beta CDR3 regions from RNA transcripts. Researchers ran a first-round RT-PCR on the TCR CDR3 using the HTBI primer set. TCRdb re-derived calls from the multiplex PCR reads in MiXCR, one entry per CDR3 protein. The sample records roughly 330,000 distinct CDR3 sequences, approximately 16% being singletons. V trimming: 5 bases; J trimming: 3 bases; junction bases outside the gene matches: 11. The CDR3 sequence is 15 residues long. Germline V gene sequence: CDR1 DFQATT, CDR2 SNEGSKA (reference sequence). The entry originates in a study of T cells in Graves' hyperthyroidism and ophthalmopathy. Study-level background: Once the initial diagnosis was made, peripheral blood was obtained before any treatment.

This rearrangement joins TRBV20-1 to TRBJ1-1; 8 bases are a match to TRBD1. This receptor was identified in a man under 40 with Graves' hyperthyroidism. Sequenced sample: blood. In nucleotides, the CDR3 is TGCAGTGCTTTCACCAGACAGGGGAGAGACACTGAAGCTTTCTTT. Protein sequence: CSAFTRQGRDTEAFF.